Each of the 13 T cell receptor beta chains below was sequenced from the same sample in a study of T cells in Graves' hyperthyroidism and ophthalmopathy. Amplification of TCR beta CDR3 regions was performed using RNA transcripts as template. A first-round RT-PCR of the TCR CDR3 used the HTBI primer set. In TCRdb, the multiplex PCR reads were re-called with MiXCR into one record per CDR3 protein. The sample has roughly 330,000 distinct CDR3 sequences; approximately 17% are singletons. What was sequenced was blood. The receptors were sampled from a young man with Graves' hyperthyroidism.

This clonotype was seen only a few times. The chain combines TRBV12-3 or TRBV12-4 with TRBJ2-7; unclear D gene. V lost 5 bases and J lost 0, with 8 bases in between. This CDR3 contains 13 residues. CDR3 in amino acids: CASSPSFSYEQYF. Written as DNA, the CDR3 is TGTGCCAGCAGTCCAAGTTTCTCCTACGAGCAGTACTTC.

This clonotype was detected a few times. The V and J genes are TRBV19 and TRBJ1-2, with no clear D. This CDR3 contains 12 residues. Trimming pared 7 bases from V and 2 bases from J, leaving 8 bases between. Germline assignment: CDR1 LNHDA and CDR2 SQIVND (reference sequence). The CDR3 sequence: CASTGENYGYTF. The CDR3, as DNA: TGTGCCAGTACTGGGGAGAACTATGGCTACACCTTC.

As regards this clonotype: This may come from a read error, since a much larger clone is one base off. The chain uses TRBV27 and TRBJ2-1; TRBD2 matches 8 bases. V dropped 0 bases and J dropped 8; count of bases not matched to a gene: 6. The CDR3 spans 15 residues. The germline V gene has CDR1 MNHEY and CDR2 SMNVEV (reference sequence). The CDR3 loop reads CASSLSGRGYDEQFF. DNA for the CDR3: TGTGCCAGCAGTTTATCCGGGAGGGGGTACGATGAGCAGTTCTTC.

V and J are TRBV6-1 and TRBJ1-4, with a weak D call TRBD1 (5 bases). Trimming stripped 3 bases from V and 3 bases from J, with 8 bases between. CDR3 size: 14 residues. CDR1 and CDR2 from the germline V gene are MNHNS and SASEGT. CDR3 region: CASSDRASNEKLFF. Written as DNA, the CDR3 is TGTGCCAGCAGTGACAGGGCCTCTAATGAAAAACTGTTTTTT.

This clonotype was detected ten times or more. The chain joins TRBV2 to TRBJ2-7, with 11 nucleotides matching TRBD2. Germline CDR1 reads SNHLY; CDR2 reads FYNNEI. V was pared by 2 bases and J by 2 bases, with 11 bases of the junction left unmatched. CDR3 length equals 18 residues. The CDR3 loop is CASSETSGRVRSAYEQYF. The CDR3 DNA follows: TGTGCCAGCAGTGAAACTAGCGGGAGAGTTCGGTCAGCCTACGAGCAGTACTTC.

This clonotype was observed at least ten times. The DNA for the CDR3 is TGCGCCAGCAGCTTGTTTACGGGGAACACTGAAGCTTTCTTT. Translating gives CASSLFTGNTEAFF. The V gene is TRBV5-1, the J gene TRBJ1-1; no firm D call. Germline V lookup: CDR1 SGHRS, CDR2 YFSETQ. The CDR3 sequence is 14 residues long. Trimming removed 1 base from V and 1 base from J, with 8 bases in between.

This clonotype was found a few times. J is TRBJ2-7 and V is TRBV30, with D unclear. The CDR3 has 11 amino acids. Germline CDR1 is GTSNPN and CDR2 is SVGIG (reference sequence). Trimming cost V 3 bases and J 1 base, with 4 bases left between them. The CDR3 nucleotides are TGTGCCTGGAGACAGTCCTACGAGCAGTACTTC. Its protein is CAWRQSYEQYF.

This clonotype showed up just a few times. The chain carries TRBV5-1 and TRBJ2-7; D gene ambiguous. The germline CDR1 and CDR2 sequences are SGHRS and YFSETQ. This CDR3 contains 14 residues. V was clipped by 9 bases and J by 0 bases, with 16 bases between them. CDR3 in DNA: TGCGCCACCAAACCCTTCTTTAGCTCCTACGAGCAGTACTTC. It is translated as CATKPFFSSYEQYF.

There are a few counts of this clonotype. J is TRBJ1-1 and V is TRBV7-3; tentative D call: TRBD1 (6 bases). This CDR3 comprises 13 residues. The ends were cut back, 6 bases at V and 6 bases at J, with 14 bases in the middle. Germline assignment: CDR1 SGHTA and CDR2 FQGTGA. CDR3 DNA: TGTGCCAGCAGAAGGGCAGGGGAGCCTGAAGCTTTCTTT. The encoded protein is CASRRAGEPEAFF.

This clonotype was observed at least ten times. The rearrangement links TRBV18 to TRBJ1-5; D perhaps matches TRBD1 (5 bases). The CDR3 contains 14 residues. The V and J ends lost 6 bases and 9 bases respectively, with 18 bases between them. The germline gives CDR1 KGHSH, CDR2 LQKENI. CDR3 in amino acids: CASSWEKGKGPQHF. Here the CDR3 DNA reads TGTGCCAGCTCCTGGGAGAAGGGGAAGGGGCCCCAGCATTTT.

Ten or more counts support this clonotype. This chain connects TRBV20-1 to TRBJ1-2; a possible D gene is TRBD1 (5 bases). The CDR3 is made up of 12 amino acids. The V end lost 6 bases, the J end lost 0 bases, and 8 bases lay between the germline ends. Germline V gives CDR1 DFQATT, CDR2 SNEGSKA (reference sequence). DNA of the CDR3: TGCAGTGCCGGGACTCCTAACTATGGCTACACCTTC. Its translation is CSAGTPNYGYTF.

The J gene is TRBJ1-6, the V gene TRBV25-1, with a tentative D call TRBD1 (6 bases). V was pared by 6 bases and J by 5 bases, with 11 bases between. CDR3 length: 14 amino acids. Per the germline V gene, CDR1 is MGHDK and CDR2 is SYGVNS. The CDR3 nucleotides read TGTGCCAGCAGCTGGGGGCTTGATAATTCACCCCTCCACTTT. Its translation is CASSWGLDNSPLHF.

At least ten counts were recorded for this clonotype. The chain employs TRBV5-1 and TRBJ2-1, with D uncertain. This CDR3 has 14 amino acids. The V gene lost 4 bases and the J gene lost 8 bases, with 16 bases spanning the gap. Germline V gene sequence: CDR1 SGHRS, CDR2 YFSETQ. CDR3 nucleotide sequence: TGCGCCAGCAGCCCTCGGTCTACCTCGGATGAGCAGTTCTTC. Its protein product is CASSPRSTSDEQFF. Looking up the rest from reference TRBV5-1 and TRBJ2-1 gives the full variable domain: KAGVTQTPRYLIKTRGQQVTLSCSPISGHRSVSWYQQTPGQGLQFLFEYFSETQRNKGNFPGRFSGRQFSNSRSEMNVSTLELGDSALYLCASSPRSTSDEQFFGPGTRLTVL.